Listed below are T cell receptor beta chains from one sample, sequenced in a study of cytomegalovirus exposure and HLA in healthy donors. Sequencing was performed with immunoSEQ multiplex PCR; in TCRdb, only in-frame clones are kept and a portion is missing. The table has 150,000 or so clones, approximately 88% seen once; the top ten hold roughly 0.38%. Sample: PBMCs. These TCRs come from a boy aged 2 to 10 in good health and CMV-seronegative. CDR3s include the opening cysteine and the closing phenylalanine or tryptophan. D genes are given only for firm matches. Clone size is given for some rows only: seen once, a few or many times, or a class if the clone is expanded.

cdr3_nt: TGTGCCAGCAGCGTAGCACTAGCGGGGGACGAGCAGTACTTC
cdr3_aa: CASSVALAGDEQYF
j_call: TRBJ2-7
v_call: TRBV9
clone_size: -
d_call: TRBD2

cdr3_nt: TGCGCCAGCAGCTCGGAGAGGGGAGGAGAAAAACTGTTTTTT
cdr3_aa: CASSSERGGEKLFF
j_call: TRBJ1-4
v_call: TRBV5-1
clone_size: -
d_call: -

cdr3_nt: TGTGCCAGCAGTCCCCCGGGACAGGTAAGTGAGCAGTTCTTC
cdr3_aa: CASSPPGQVSEQFF
j_call: TRBJ2-1
v_call: TRBV27
clone_size: few
d_call: TRBD1

cdr3_nt: TGTGCCAGTAGTCCTCCTAGCGGGATCGGGGAGCAGTTCTTC
cdr3_aa: CASSPPSGIGEQFF
j_call: TRBJ2-1
v_call: TRBV19
clone_size: -
d_call: TRBD2

cdr3_nt: TGTGCCAGCACGGGCCTGGAGGGCACAGATACGCAGTATTTT
cdr3_aa: CASTGLEGTDTQYF
j_call: TRBJ2-3
v_call: TRBV5-6
clone_size: -
d_call: -

cdr3_nt: TGTGCCTCGGGCCCCTTCGAGGGGCAGTTCTTC
cdr3_aa: CASGPFEGQFF
j_call: TRBJ2-1
v_call: TRBV6-1
clone_size: -
d_call: -

cdr3_nt: TGTGCCAGCGGGTCCAAAGCGGGAGGTCCTACGCAGTATTTT
cdr3_aa: CASGSKAGGPTQYF
j_call: TRBJ2-3
v_call: TRBV7-8
clone_size: once
d_call: TRBD2

cdr3_nt: TGTGCCAGCAGTCAGACTAGCGGGAGGGGAGATACGCAGTATTTT
cdr3_aa: CASSQTSGRGDTQYF
j_call: TRBJ2-3
v_call: TRBV7-9
clone_size: -
d_call: TRBD2

cdr3_nt: TGTGCCAGCAGCGTAGATCCAGGCTACTCCTACGAGCAGTACTTC
cdr3_aa: CASSVDPGYSYEQYF
j_call: TRBJ2-7
v_call: TRBV9
clone_size: once
d_call: -

cdr3_nt: TGTGCCATCAGTCCTCGAGACAGGGGGCCCCCCGCCGAGCAGTACTTC
cdr3_aa: CAISPRDRGPPAEQYF
j_call: TRBJ2-7
v_call: TRBV10-3
clone_size: -
d_call: TRBD1

cdr3_nt: TGTGCCACCAGCAAAGAACCGGGACTAGCGGGAGGCAATGAGCAGTTCTTC
cdr3_aa: CATSKEPGLAGGNEQFF
j_call: TRBJ2-1
v_call: TRBV15
clone_size: -
d_call: TRBD2

cdr3_nt: TGCGCCAGCAGCCCCAGGGACAGGGTCACCGGGGAGCTGTTTTTT
cdr3_aa: CASSPRDRVTGELFF
j_call: TRBJ2-2
v_call: TRBV4-1
clone_size: -
d_call: TRBD1

cdr3_nt: TGCGCCAGCAGTGGCGGGACTTCCTACGAGCAGTACTTC
cdr3_aa: CASSGGTSYEQYF
j_call: TRBJ2-7
v_call: TRBV10-1
clone_size: -
d_call: -

cdr3_nt: TGTGCCAGCAGTGTCACTAGCGGGAGGGAAGCCTACAATGAGCAGTTCTTC
cdr3_aa: CASSVTSGREAYNEQFF
j_call: TRBJ2-1
v_call: TRBV2
clone_size: -
d_call: TRBD2